This T cell receptor (beta chain) derives from a study of radiotherapy plus CTLA-4 blockade in lung cancer. The method was immunoSEQ multiplex PCR; TCRdb's version includes in-frame clones alone and lacks a portion of them. The sample comprises about 120,000 clones, more than 80% of which are singletons, and just under 7% rests with the top ten. Germline CDR1 is LNHNV and CDR2 is YYDKDF (reference sequence). The V gene lost 1 base and the J gene lost 6 bases, with 10 bases spanning the gap. There are 14 residues in the CDR3. The sequencing here drew on peripheral blood, taken from a patient treated with radiotherapy plus ipilimumab. This rearrangement joins TRBV15 to TRBJ1-5; D unclear. The receptor comes from a human donor with non-small cell lung cancer that progressed on radiotherapy plus ipilimumab. CDR3 bases: TGTGCCACCAGCAGAGGGGGAATGGGTCAGCCCCAGCATTTT. This sequence encodes CATSRGGMGQPQHF. The full variable domain, with the rest looked up from reference TRBV15 and TRBJ1-5, is DAMVIQNPRYQVTQFGKPVTLSCSQTLNHNVMYWYQQKSSQAPKLLFHYYDKDFNNEADTPDNFQSRRPNTSFCFLDIRSPGLGDTAMYLCATSRGGMGQPQHFGDGTRLSIL.